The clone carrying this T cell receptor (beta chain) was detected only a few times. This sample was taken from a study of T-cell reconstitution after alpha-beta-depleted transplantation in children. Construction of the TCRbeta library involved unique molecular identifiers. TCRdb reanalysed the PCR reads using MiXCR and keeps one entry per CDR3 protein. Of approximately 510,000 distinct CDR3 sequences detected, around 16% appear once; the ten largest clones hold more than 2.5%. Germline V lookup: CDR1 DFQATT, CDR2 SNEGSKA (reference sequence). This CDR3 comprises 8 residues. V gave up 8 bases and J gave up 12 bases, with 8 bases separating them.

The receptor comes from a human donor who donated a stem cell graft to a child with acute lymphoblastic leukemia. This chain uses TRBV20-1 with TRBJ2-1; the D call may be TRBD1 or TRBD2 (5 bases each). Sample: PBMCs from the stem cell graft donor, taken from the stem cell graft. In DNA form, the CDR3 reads TGCAGTCCTGGGGGGCAGTTCTTC. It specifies CSPGGQFF.